Here is one T cell receptor (beta chain) with its context. From germline, CDR1 is KGHDR and CDR2 SFDVKD. V lost 6 bases to trimming and J lost 0 bases, with 7 bases between them. CDR3 length equals 13 residues. The data originate from a study of blood T cell repertoires in COVID-19. Study at large: T cells, B-cell-depleted T cells, or PBMCs provided the cDNA or gDNA that served as material.

Sequenced by immunoSEQ multiplex PCR; TCRdb stores in-frame clones only, minus some. Here the sample spans under 130,000 clones, roughly 80% being singletons. Specimen: peripheral blood. The clonotype was recovered from a woman at least 80 years old with acute or convalescent COVID-19. V gene TRBV24-1 combines with J gene TRBJ1-2, with unresolved D. This CDR3 reads CATSLAANYGYTF. CDR3 DNA: TGTGCCACCAGTCTTGCGGCTAACTATGGCTACACCTTC.